A selection of T cell receptor beta chains follows, all from one sample in a study of shared clonotypes between healthy human individuals. Assay used: immunoSEQ multiplex PCR; TCRdb lists only in-frame clones, some missing. The repertoire has around 2,000,000 clones, over 85% of them found once; the top ten carry under 1.5%. The sample was naive CD8+ T cells sorted from blood. The receptors derive from a man between 18 and 29 years old in good health. CDR3s include the opening cysteine and the closing phenylalanine or tryptophan. Each record gives: clone size, J gene, D gene, V gene, CDR3 DNA, CDR3 protein. The D gene is left open where the match is weak. Size values are once, few and many counts, or a class for expanded clones, and some rows have none.

clone_size: -; j_call: TRBJ2-7; d_call: -; v_call: TRBV27; cdr3_nt: TGTGCCAGCAGTTCCTCTATGGGGATCTACGAGCAGTACTTC; cdr3_aa: CASSSSMGIYEQYF
clone_size: -; j_call: TRBJ1-4; d_call: -; v_call: TRBV4-3; cdr3_nt: TGCGCCAGCAGCCAAGAGGGGGCAGGGTCGGGGGAAAAACTGTTTTTT; cdr3_aa: CASSQEGAGSGEKLFF
clone_size: -; j_call: TRBJ1-5; d_call: -; v_call: TRBV4-3; cdr3_nt: TGCGCCAGCAGCCAAGATTCGACTATGGGCAATCAGCCCCAGCATTTT; cdr3_aa: CASSQDSTMGNQPQHF
clone_size: -; j_call: TRBJ2-7; d_call: TRBD1; v_call: TRBV6-6; cdr3_nt: TGTGCCAGCAGTTACGGCCACAGGGGCGAGCAGTACTTC; cdr3_aa: CASSYGHRGEQYF
clone_size: -; j_call: TRBJ1-3; d_call: TRBD1; v_call: TRBV7-9; cdr3_nt: TGTGCCAGCAGCTTAGCGGGGACAGGGACTGGAAACACCATATATTTT; cdr3_aa: CASSLAGTGTGNTIYF
clone_size: once; j_call: TRBJ2-5; d_call: -; v_call: TRBV18; cdr3_nt: TGTGCCAGCTCACCAAACCCGGGACAAGAGACCCAGTACTTC; cdr3_aa: CASSPNPGQETQYF
clone_size: once; j_call: TRBJ1-2; d_call: -; v_call: TRBV6-1; cdr3_nt: TGTGCCAGCAGTGTAACGGGAGCCGCGACCATTAACTATGGCTACACCTTC; cdr3_aa: CASSVTGAATINYGYTF
clone_size: -; j_call: TRBJ2-1; d_call: TRBD2; v_call: TRBV6-5; cdr3_nt: TGTGCCAGCAGTTACGGCGGGAGCGGCGATGAGCAGTTCTTC; cdr3_aa: CASSYGGSGDEQFF
clone_size: -; j_call: TRBJ2-3; d_call: -; v_call: TRBV4-1; cdr3_nt: TGCGCCAGCAGCCCCGGTGGGGGGGGACAGGATACGCAGTATTTT; cdr3_aa: CASSPGGGGQDTQYF
clone_size: once; j_call: TRBJ2-7; d_call: -; v_call: TRBV29-1; cdr3_nt: TGCAGCGTTATATCCCTGGGCGAGCAGTACTTC; cdr3_aa: CSVISLGEQYF
clone_size: -; j_call: TRBJ2-5; d_call: -; v_call: TRBV4-1; cdr3_nt: TGCGCCAGCAGCCCGTTCTATGGGGACCAAGAGACCCAGTACTTC; cdr3_aa: CASSPFYGDQETQYF
clone_size: -; j_call: TRBJ1-4; d_call: TRBD1; v_call: TRBV5-1; cdr3_nt: TGCGCCAGCAGCCCCGGACAGGGGCCCGCAACTAATGAAAAACTGTTTTTT; cdr3_aa: CASSPGQGPATNEKLFF
clone_size: -; j_call: TRBJ1-3; d_call: -; v_call: TRBV19; cdr3_nt: TGTGCCAGTAGTATCGGCGTGGTCTCTGGAAACACCATATATTTT; cdr3_aa: CASSIGVVSGNTIYF
clone_size: -; j_call: TRBJ2-1; d_call: -; v_call: TRBV4-2; cdr3_nt: TGTGCCAGCACCGGCGGCAATGAGCAGTTCTTC; cdr3_aa: CASTGGNEQFF
clone_size: -; j_call: TRBJ2-5; d_call: -; v_call: TRBV27; cdr3_nt: TGTGCCAGCAGTTTGGCTCCCCGGACTAAAGCGGGGACCCAGTACTTC; cdr3_aa: CASSLAPRTKAGTQYF
clone_size: -; j_call: TRBJ2-7; d_call: -; v_call: TRBV10-3; cdr3_nt: TGTGCCATCAGTGAGAGCGAATTCTCCTACGAGCAGTACTTC; cdr3_aa: CAISESEFSYEQYF
clone_size: -; j_call: TRBJ2-7; d_call: -; v_call: TRBV16; cdr3_nt: TGTGCCAGCAGCCAACCCTCCCGTTCCTACGAGCAGTACTTC; cdr3_aa: CASSQPSRSYEQYF
clone_size: -; j_call: TRBJ2-1; d_call: TRBD2; v_call: TRBV2; cdr3_nt: TGTGCCAGCAGTGACGGGACTAGCATCAAAACGCCCTACAATGAGCAGTTCTTC; cdr3_aa: CASSDGTSIKTPYNEQFF
clone_size: -; j_call: TRBJ2-7; d_call: -; v_call: TRBV7-9; cdr3_nt: TGTGCCAGCAGCTTAGGGCAGGGTCCCGACGAGCAGTACTTC; cdr3_aa: CASSLGQGPDEQYF
clone_size: -; j_call: TRBJ2-3; d_call: TRBD2; v_call: TRBV4-3; cdr3_nt: TGCGCCAGCAGCCAGGACAGCGGGAGGAGAGATACGCAGTATTTT; cdr3_aa: CASSQDSGRRDTQYF
clone_size: once; j_call: TRBJ1-1; d_call: -; v_call: TRBV6-1; cdr3_nt: TGTGCCAGCAGTATCCTTCGAGGGGGGAACACTGAAGCTTTCTTT; cdr3_aa: CASSILRGGNTEAFF
clone_size: -; j_call: TRBJ2-7; d_call: -; v_call: TRBV27; cdr3_nt: TGTGCCAGCAGTGACAGGACCTACGAGCAGTACTTC; cdr3_aa: CASSDRTYEQYF
clone_size: -; j_call: TRBJ1-1; d_call: TRBD1; v_call: TRBV5-1; cdr3_nt: TGCGCCAGCAGCTTGCGAGGACAGGGGTTCACTGAAGCTTTCTTT; cdr3_aa: CASSLRGQGFTEAFF
clone_size: -; j_call: TRBJ2-5; d_call: -; v_call: TRBV27; cdr3_nt: TGTGCCAGCAGACCCGGCCCGGGGGAGACCCAGTACTTC; cdr3_aa: CASRPGPGETQYF
clone_size: -; j_call: TRBJ1-1; d_call: TRBD1; v_call: TRBV6-5; cdr3_nt: TGTGCCAGCAGTTCAACGACAGGGGTAAACACTGAAGCTTTCTTT; cdr3_aa: CASSSTTGVNTEAFF
clone_size: -; j_call: TRBJ2-1; d_call: -; v_call: TRBV5-6; cdr3_nt: TGTGCCAGCAGCTTGGCCCCGGACAATGAGCAGTTCTTC; cdr3_aa: CASSLAPDNEQFF
clone_size: -; j_call: TRBJ2-2; d_call: TRBD2; v_call: TRBV4-3; cdr3_nt: TGCGCCAGCAGCCAAGAGATGTGGGGACTAGCAGAGAACACCGGGGAGCTGTTTTTT; cdr3_aa: CASSQEMWGLAENTGELFF
clone_size: -; j_call: TRBJ1-1; d_call: -; v_call: TRBV6-6; cdr3_nt: TGTGCCACCCGGACGGGGGCTTGGCATGAAGCTTTCTTT; cdr3_aa: CATRTGAWHEAFF
clone_size: -; j_call: TRBJ2-7; d_call: TRBD2; v_call: TRBV10-3; cdr3_nt: TGTGCCATCAGTGAGCGGTTGCAAGGACTAGCGGGAGCCTACTCCTACGAGCAGTACTTC; cdr3_aa: CAISERLQGLAGAYSYEQYF
clone_size: -; j_call: TRBJ2-1; d_call: -; v_call: TRBV7-9; cdr3_nt: TGTGCCAGCAGCCCAGGACAGACATACAATGAGCAGTTCTTC; cdr3_aa: CASSPGQTYNEQFF
clone_size: -; j_call: TRBJ1-2; d_call: -; v_call: TRBV4-1; cdr3_nt: TGCGCCAGCAGCCAAAAGGTGTCGAGTGGCTACACCTTC; cdr3_aa: CASSQKVSSGYTF
clone_size: -; j_call: TRBJ2-2; d_call: -; v_call: TRBV5-5; cdr3_nt: TGTGCCAGCAGCTTGGGTGTGAGCACCGGGGAGCTGTTTTTT; cdr3_aa: CASSLGVSTGELFF
clone_size: -; j_call: TRBJ2-6; d_call: -; v_call: TRBV27; cdr3_nt: TGTGCCAGCAGTCCTGTTTCCAACGGGGCCAACGTCCTGACTTTC; cdr3_aa: CASSPVSNGANVLTF
clone_size: -; j_call: TRBJ1-2; d_call: -; v_call: TRBV29-1; cdr3_nt: TGCAGCGTTGCAGGAGGGGATACATTGGAGAATGGCTACACCTTC; cdr3_aa: CSVAGGDTLENGYTF
clone_size: -; j_call: TRBJ2-2; d_call: TRBD2; v_call: TRBV7-2; cdr3_nt: TGTGCCAGCAGTTTACTGCGGGAGAGCGGGGAGCTGTTTTTT; cdr3_aa: CASSLLRESGELFF
clone_size: -; j_call: TRBJ1-1; d_call: -; v_call: TRBV28; cdr3_nt: TGTGCCAGCAGTTCGACAGTGTTGGTGAACACTGAAGCTTTCTTT; cdr3_aa: CASSSTVLVNTEAFF
clone_size: once; j_call: TRBJ2-7; d_call: TRBD1; v_call: TRBV27; cdr3_nt: TGTGCCAGCAGTTTGGACAGGGGGGGTTACGAGCAGTACTTC; cdr3_aa: CASSLDRGGYEQYF
clone_size: -; j_call: TRBJ1-1; d_call: -; v_call: TRBV2; cdr3_nt: TGTGCCAGCAGGGTTCTCACTGAAGCTTTCTTT; cdr3_aa: CASRVLTEAFF
clone_size: -; j_call: TRBJ2-5; d_call: -; v_call: TRBV7-6; cdr3_nt: TGTGCCAGCAGCTTTAGAGCAAAAGAGACCCAGTACTTC; cdr3_aa: CASSFRAKETQYF
clone_size: once; j_call: TRBJ1-4; d_call: -; v_call: TRBV30; cdr3_nt: TGTGCCTGGAGTGTTCTGGGGGTGGAAAAACTGTTTTTT; cdr3_aa: CAWSVLGVEKLFF
clone_size: -; j_call: TRBJ2-7; d_call: -; v_call: TRBV28; cdr3_nt: TGTGCCAGTACTCAGGGGGGGAACTACGAGCAGTACTTC; cdr3_aa: CASTQGGNYEQYF
clone_size: once; j_call: TRBJ2-1; d_call: TRBD1; v_call: TRBV4-1; cdr3_nt: TGCGCCAGCAGCCAAGTAGGGACAGGGAAGAATGAGCAGTTCTTC; cdr3_aa: CASSQVGTGKNEQFF
clone_size: -; j_call: TRBJ2-7; d_call: -; v_call: TRBV9; cdr3_nt: TGTGCCAGCAGCGTAGGTGGGGAAGGACACTACGAGCAGTACTTC; cdr3_aa: CASSVGGEGHYEQYF
clone_size: -; j_call: TRBJ2-7; d_call: -; v_call: TRBV29-1; cdr3_nt: TGCAGCGTTTTTTCCCCCCATCAACAGGGTGGCTACGAGCAGTACTTC; cdr3_aa: CSVFSPHQQGGYEQYF
clone_size: -; j_call: TRBJ2-7; d_call: TRBD1; v_call: TRBV27; cdr3_nt: TGTGCCAGTGGGACAGGAGGCTCCTACGAGCAGTACTTC; cdr3_aa: CASGTGGSYEQYF
clone_size: -; j_call: TRBJ2-7; d_call: -; v_call: TRBV18; cdr3_nt: TGTGCCAGCTCACCACCGTCCCAGTACGAGCAGTACTTC; cdr3_aa: CASSPPSQYEQYF
clone_size: -; j_call: TRBJ2-3; d_call: TRBD2; v_call: TRBV7-6; cdr3_nt: TGTGCCAGCAGCCGGCTAGCGGGAGGGGTAGATACGCAGTATTTT; cdr3_aa: CASSRLAGGVDTQYF
clone_size: -; j_call: TRBJ2-7; d_call: -; v_call: TRBV5-6; cdr3_nt: TGTGCCAGCAGCTTGGTAGCCTTGGACTACGAGCAGTACTTC; cdr3_aa: CASSLVALDYEQYF
clone_size: -; j_call: TRBJ1-1; d_call: -; v_call: TRBV28; cdr3_nt: TGTGCCAGCACCCTCTATGCAGGGTTGGGAACTGAAGCTTTCTTT; cdr3_aa: CASTLYAGLGTEAFF